The 7 T cell receptor delta chains below come from one sample, sequenced in a study of gamma-delta chains in newborns, infants, children. TCRdb re-called the reads with CATT. Of some 5,000 delta-chain clones listed, approximately 0.4% are singletons. Sequencing was done on a sample of blood. Source of these receptors: a child who was a newborn, infant or young child, either healthy, febrile or measles-vaccinated (not recorded which).

This clone is labeled medium-sized (0.01 to 0.1%). V usage is TRDV2 and J usage is TRDJ1; 13 bases are a match to TRDD3. The length of the CDR3 is 16 residues. V gave up 3 bases and J gave up 0 bases; unmatched junction bases: 3. Germline V gene data show CDR1 as GEAIGNYY and CDR2 as EKD. CDR3 residues: CACDVLGDTYTDKLIF. CDR3 nucleotide sequence: TGTGCCTGTGACGTACTGGGGGATACGTACACCGATAAACTCATCTTT.

By proportion, this clone is medium-sized. This chain joins TRDV2 and TRDJ3; D not certain. Per germline, CDR1 GEAIGNYY and CDR2 EKD. V was clipped by 2 bases and J by 3 bases, with 10 bases between them. This CDR3 region has 16 residues. CDR3 in DNA: TGTGCCTGTGACAACGTGGAACTCTGGGACACCCGACAGATGTTTTTC. Protein product: CACDNVELWDTRQMFF.

This clone turned up a few times. TCRdb records a much larger clone's protein for this DNA, with a difference at residue 10 that likely arises from a read error; the protein given is the translation of the DNA. This sequence joins TRDV2 and TRDJ3, with TRDD3 identical over 9 bases. The CDR3 runs 18 residues. V dropped 1 base and J dropped 3; count of bases not matched to a gene: 6. Germline assignment: CDR1 GEAIGNYY and CDR2 EKD. CDR3 sequence reads: CACDTLGIRFWDTRQMFF. The DNA for the CDR3 is TGTGCCTGTGACACTCTGGGGATACGCTTCTGGGACACCCGACAGATGTTTTTC.

On this clone itself: The mismatch at residue 8 between this DNA's translation and the TCRdb protein of a much larger clone likely reflects a read error; the protein shown is translated from the DNA. The chain links TRDV2 to TRDJ3, with TRDD3 identical over 8 bases. After removal of 3 bases from V and 2 bases from J, the junction contained 5 bases not matched to a gene. This CDR3 has 17 amino acids. In germline, CDR1 is GEAIGNYY, CDR2 EKD. DNA for the CDR3: TGTGCCTGTGACGTACTGGGGGTACCCTGGGACACCCGACAGATGTTTTTC. As protein: CACDVLGVPWDTRQMFF.

As for this clone: This probably arose from a read error, given a far larger clone one base away. The sample contains more than one DNA sequence encoding this CDR3. The gene calls are TRDV2 and TRDJ2; D may be TRDD3 (6 bases). Germline V CDR1 and CDR2: GEAIGNYY, EKD. The CDR3 totals 13 residues. The CDR3 here is CACDTWGTAQLFF. Written as DNA, the CDR3 is TGCGCCTGTGACACCTGGGGGACAGCACAACTCTTCTTT.

The table lists this clone with a few counts. It differs at one base from a far larger clone, so likely a read error. This specimen includes other DNA sequences encoding the same CDR3. This chain links TRDV2 with TRDJ3, with 9 bases matching TRDD3. Germline V CDR1 and CDR2: GEAIGNYY, EKD. Germline trimming cut 0 bases from V and 0 bases from J; bases unmatched to any gene: 8. The length of the CDR3 is 20 residues. CDR3 region: CACDTVLGIRSSWDTRQMFF. The DNA of the CDR3 is TGTGCCTGTGACACCGTTCTGGGGATACGCAGCTCCTGGGACACCCGACAGATGTTTTTC.

With respect to this clone: This could be a read error, since a much larger clone is one nucleotide away. This sequence joins TRDV2 and TRDJ3, with TRDD3 matching 12 bases. The CDR3 totals 21 residues. Germline values: CDR1 GEAIGNYY, CDR2 EKD. V shed 0 bases, J shed 2 bases, and the junction held 10 bases outside the gene matches. DNA of the CDR3: TGTGCCTGTGACACCGTAATGCTGGGGGATACGCGCACCTGGGACACCCGACAGATGTTTTTC. It encodes CACDTVMLGDTRTWDTRQMFF.